This T cell receptor (beta chain) was found in a study of CD8+ T cells in alopecia areata. As for the study in general: Those patients who were treated received oral tofacitinib, which was given at 5 to 10 mg twice daily for moderate-to-severe alopecia areata. Tofacitinib ran 6 to 18 months, followed by 6 months off drug.

Reverse transcription of extracted RNA yielded cDNA, which provided the sequencing template. Libraries were prepared by immunoSEQ multiplex PCR; TCRdb keeps only in-frame clonotypes and omits some of them. The profile shows approximately 65,000 clones, 45% to 55% of them singletons. CDR1 SQVTM and CDR2 ANQGSEA come from the germline V gene. The CDR3 totals 13 residues. Collected material from alopecia areata patients comprised lesional scalp punch biopsies and peripheral blood. This clonotype was obtained from a human donor with alopecia areata. Sequencing used CD8+ T cells sorted from blood, obtained at week 0. The chain has TRBV29-1 and TRBJ2-7; TRBD1 matches 7 bases. The closer fit of TRBJ2-5 to the DNA end suggests the J call may be wrong. CDR3 sequence: CSVVQGRRETQYF. The DNA for the CDR3 is TGCAGCGTTGTACAGGGGCGTCGAGAGACCCAGTACTTC.